This TCR beta chain was recorded in a study of cytomegalovirus exposure and HLA in healthy donors. Whole-study results and caveats: Indistinguishability led to the exclusion of some V segments, TRBV6-2 and TRBV6-3 included. Evidence from a later analysis indicated that most CMV-associated TCR beta chains looked HLA-restricted. Most TCR beta V segments were productive about 90% or about 30% of the time in an earlier analysis.

The table lists this clone with a count of one. The antigen remains undetermined. The CDR3 has 14 amino acids. Germline loops: CDR1 MNHNS, CDR2 SASEGT. J gave up 2 bases and V 5 bases, and 5 bases lay outside the gene matches. Researchers ran the PCR with 60 Vbeta and 13 Jbeta primers. Clones were read by immunoSEQ multiplex PCR, and TCRdb kept only the in-frame ones, dropping some. This sample has tens of thousands of clones, with about 79% found just once. The clonotype was recovered from a female donor in good health and CMV-seronegative. The V and J genes are TRBV6-1 and TRBJ1-1; TRBD1 matches at 7 bases. Input material: PBMCs. The CDR3: CASSPGTANTEAFF. As DNA, the CDR3 is TGTGCCAGCAGTCCCGGGACAGCCAACACTGAAGCTTTCTTT.